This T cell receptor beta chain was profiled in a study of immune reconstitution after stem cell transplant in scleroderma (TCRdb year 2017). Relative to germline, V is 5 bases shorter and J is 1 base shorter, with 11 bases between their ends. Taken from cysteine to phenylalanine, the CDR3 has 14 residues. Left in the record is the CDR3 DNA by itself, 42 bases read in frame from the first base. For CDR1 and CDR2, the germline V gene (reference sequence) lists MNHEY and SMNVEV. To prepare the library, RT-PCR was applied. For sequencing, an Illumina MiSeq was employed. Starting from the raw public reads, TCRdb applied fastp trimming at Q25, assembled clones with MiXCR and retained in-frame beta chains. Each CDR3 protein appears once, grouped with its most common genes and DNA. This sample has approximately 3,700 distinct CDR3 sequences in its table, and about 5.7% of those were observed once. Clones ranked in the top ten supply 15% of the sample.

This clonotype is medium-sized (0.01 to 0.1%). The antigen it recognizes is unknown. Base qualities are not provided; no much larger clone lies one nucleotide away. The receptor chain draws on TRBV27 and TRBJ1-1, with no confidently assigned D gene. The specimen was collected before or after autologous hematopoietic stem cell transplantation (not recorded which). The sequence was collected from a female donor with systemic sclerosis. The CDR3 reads CASSPLTQNTEAFF. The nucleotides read TGTGCCAGCAGTCCCCTGACACAGAACACTGAAGCTTTCTTT.